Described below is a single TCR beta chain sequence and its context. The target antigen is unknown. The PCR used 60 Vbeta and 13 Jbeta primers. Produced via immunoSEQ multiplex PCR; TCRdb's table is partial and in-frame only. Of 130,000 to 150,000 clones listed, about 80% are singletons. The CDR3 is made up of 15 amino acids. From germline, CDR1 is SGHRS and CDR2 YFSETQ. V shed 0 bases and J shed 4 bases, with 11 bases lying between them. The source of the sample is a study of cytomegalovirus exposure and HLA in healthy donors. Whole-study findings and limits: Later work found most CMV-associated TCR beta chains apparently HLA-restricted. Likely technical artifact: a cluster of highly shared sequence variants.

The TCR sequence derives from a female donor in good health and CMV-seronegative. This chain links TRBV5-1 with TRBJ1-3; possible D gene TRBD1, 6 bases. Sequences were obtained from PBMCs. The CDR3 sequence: CASSLVPGVGNTIYF. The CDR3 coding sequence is TGCGCCAGCAGCTTGGTTCCAGGGGTAGGAAACACCATATATTTT.